Sequencing of this T cell receptor (beta chain) was carried out in a study of blood T cell repertoires in COVID-19. Study-level information: Whether acute or convalescent, the COVID-19 samples came from the United States, Italy and Spain.

The CDR3 has 12 residues. V lost 1 base and J lost 11, with 10 bases in between. CDR1 and CDR2 from the germline V gene are LNHDA and SQIVND (reference sequence). The study recruited people aged about 18 to 95 years across approximately 25 US areas. Participant reports of clinical history set cohort assignment. Here immunoSEQ multiplex PCR was the method, and the copy in TCRdb shows in-frame clones only, minus some. The sample records about 160,000 clones, 75% to 90% being singletons. The clonotype originates from a woman aged 60 to 75 who had recovered from COVID-19. The chain has TRBV19 and TRBJ2-3; the D gene is possibly TRBD2 (6 bases). Source material: PBMCs or T cells enriched from blood (not recorded which). The CDR3 here is CASSIVAGKQYF. CDR3 nucleotides: TGTGCCAGTAGTATAGTCGCGGGGAAGCAGTATTTT.